These 26 T cell receptor beta chains were sequenced from one sample in a study of patients and donors after allogeneic stem cell transplantation. TCRdb recomputed calls from the RT-PCR reads with MiXCR, one row per CDR3 protein. The sample contains 150,000 to 200,000 distinct CDR3 sequences, approximately 24% of which appear only once. The sample was blood, either unsorted or a sorted T cell fraction (not recorded which). The receptor set was obtained from a human donor who was either an allogeneic HSCT recipient or a stem cell or donor lymphocyte infusion donor (not recorded which). It is not recorded whose cells these are; they may come from a transplant donor.

This clonotype was found many times. The chain has TRBV9 and TRBJ1-3; D unresolved. Trimming stripped 4 bases from V and 1 base from J, with 9 bases between. CDR3 length equals 14 residues. Per germline, CDR1 SGDLS and CDR2 YYNGEE. For the CDR3, the DNA is TGTGCCAGCAGCCCTCGGTTGTCTGGAAACACCATATATTTT. This translates into CASSPRLSGNTIYF. Filled out from reference TRBV9 and TRBJ1-3, the complete variable domain reads DSGVTQTPKHLITATGQRVTLRCSPRSGDLSVYWYQQSLDQGLQFLIQYYNGEERAKGNILERFSAQQFPDLHSELNLSSLELGDSALYFCASSPRLSGNTIYFGEGSWLTVV.

V and J are TRBV12-3 or TRBV12-4 and TRBJ2-1; 9 bases match TRBD1. V trimming: 2 bases; J trimming: 8 bases; junction bases outside the gene matches: 1. The CDR3 totals 13 residues. DNA of the CDR3: TGTGCCAGCAGTTTAAGGACAGGGGATGAGCAGTTCTTC. Translated, it gives CASSLRTGDEQFF.

The V call is TRBV27, the J call TRBJ2-4, with TRBD1 matching 7 bases. This CDR3 has 17 amino acids. V lost 6 bases, J lost 2 bases, and 13 bases stayed unmatched. Per the germline V gene, CDR1 is MNHEY and CDR2 is SMNVEV (reference sequence). The CDR3 DNA reads as TGTGCCAGCAGGGACCTCACAGGGGTAGGAACCAAAAACATTCAGTACTTC. Amino acids: CASRDLTGVGTKNIQYF.

The chain employs TRBV21-1 and TRBJ1-1; the table names TRBD1, a call not compared with the DNA. TRBV21-1 is annotated as a pseudogene. The length of the CDR3 is 14 residues. In DNA form, the CDR3 reads TGTGCCAGCACCCCTACAGGGGATGAGACTGAAGCTTTCTTT. This gives the protein CASTPTGDETEAFF.

This clonotype was picked up many times. The chain combines TRBV29-1 with TRBJ1-1; a possible D gene is TRBD1 (5 bases). Germline assignment: CDR1 SQVTM and CDR2 ANQGSEA. The CDR3 is 16 residues long. The ends were cut back, 1 base at V and 0 bases at J, with 15 bases in the middle. CDR3 in DNA: TGCAGCGTTGAAGGTCGACAGTCAGCCTTGAACACTGAAGCTTTCTTT. This encodes CSVEGRQSALNTEAFF.

In its sample, this clonotype was seen a few times. This chain connects TRBV21-1 to TRBJ1-1; the table calls TRBD1, which could not be checked here. TRBV21-1 is designated a pseudogene. CDR3 length equals 18 residues. The CDR3 coding sequence is TGTGCCAGCAGCAAACGTACGACAGGGTTGGTCTATCCCCCTGAAGCTTTCTTT. It encodes CASSKRTTGLVYPPEAFF.

V gene TRBV29-1 combines with J gene TRBJ2-3; D perhaps matches TRBD1 (5 bases). Germline CDR1 is SQVTM and CDR2 is ANQGSEA. The CDR3 sequence is 14 residues long. V gave up 6 bases and J gave up 2 bases, with 15 bases separating them. The CDR3 DNA reads as TGCAGCGTGGGCAGGGCGGAACCCACAGATACGCAGTATTTT. It encodes CSVGRAEPTDTQYF.

The chain links TRBV20-1 to TRBJ2-3; 8 bases agree with TRBD2. V shed 7 bases and J 3 bases; nucleotides not matched to a gene: 6. CDR1 DFQATT and CDR2 SNEGSKA come from the germline V gene (reference sequence). CDR3 size: 13 residues. The CDR3 is CSDGTSGTDTQYF. As DNA, the CDR3 is TGCAGTGACGGGACTAGTGGGACAGATACGCAGTATTTT.

The chain joins TRBV11-3 to TRBJ2-3; D might be TRBD2 (6 bases). CDR1 is SGHNT and CDR2 is YENEEA in the germline V gene. The length of the CDR3 is 16 residues. Deletions cut 0 bases from V and 2 bases from J, with 12 bases between. CDR3 coding DNA: TGTGCCAGCAGCTTAGAAGGGAGCGGGTTCACAGATACGCAGTATTTT. Translating it yields CASSLEGSGFTDTQYF. Filled out from reference TRBV11-3 and TRBJ2-3, the complete variable domain reads EAGVVQSPRYKIIEKKQPVAFWCNPISGHNTLYWYLQNLGQGPELLIRYENEEAVDDSQLPKDRFSAERLKGVDSTLKIQPAELGDSAVYLCASSLEGSGFTDTQYFGPGTRLTVL.

The chain carries TRBV14 and TRBJ1-1; D possibly corresponds to TRBD1 (5 bases). Trimming cost V 1 base and J 6 bases, with 12 bases left between them. The CDR3 totals 14 residues. Germline V gives CDR1 SGHDN, CDR2 FVKESK. This CDR3 is CASSQVRGWAEAFF. The CDR3, as DNA: TGTGCCAGCAGCCAAGTTAGGGGTTGGGCTGAAGCTTTCTTT.

The chain is built from TRBV11-3 and TRBJ1-1; D ambiguous. In germline, CDR1 is SGHNT, CDR2 YENEEA. V was cut by 8 bases and J by 1 base, with 11 bases left in between. The CDR3 length is 13 residues. The CDR3 protein is CASREVGNTEAFF. The CDR3, as DNA: TGTGCCAGCCGGGAAGTAGGGAACACTGAAGCTTTCTTT.

This clonotype was detected a few times. This rearrangement joins TRBV11-2 to TRBJ1-1; D is unresolved. V was cut by 4 bases and J by 0 bases, with 15 bases left in between. Germline CDR1 and CDR2: SGHAT and FQNNGV. The CDR3 has 16 residues. In DNA, the CDR3 is TGTGCCAGCAGCTCGATAAAGGGCCTATTGAACACTGAAGCTTTCTTT. Its translation is CASSSIKGLLNTEAFF.

V gene TRBV9 combines with J gene TRBJ2-7; the match to TRBD2 covers 11 bases. Germline V gene sequence: CDR1 SGDLS, CDR2 YYNGEE. With V trimmed by 0 bases and J by 2 bases, 13 bases remained unmatched. The CDR3 totals 19 residues. The chain's CDR3 is CASSVGPSGGPFFTYEQYF. CDR3 sequence (DNA): TGTGCCAGCAGCGTAGGCCCTAGCGGGGGGCCCTTTTTTACCTACGAGCAGTACTTC.

This CDR3 is CASSVVTSSEQYF. The CDR3 DNA reads TGTGCCAGCAGCGTCGTGACTAGTTCCGAGCAGTACTTC. The V gene is TRBV9, the J gene TRBJ2-7; a weak D match, TRBD2 (6 bases). Trimming shortened V by 2 bases and J by 6 bases, and 12 bases separated the two germline ends. The CDR3 is 13 residues long. Germline lookup yields CDR1 SGDLS and CDR2 YYNGEE.

This clonotype was seen only a few times. V gene TRBV9 combines with J gene TRBJ1-1, with 9 nucleotides matching TRBD1. The CDR3 is 15 amino acids. Germline CDR1 is SGDLS and CDR2 is YYNGEE. The ends lost 3 bases at V and 3 bases at J; junction bases unmatched: 6. As DNA, the CDR3 is TGTGCCAGCAGCGACCTCGACAGGGGGTACACTGAAGCTTTCTTT. Amino acid sequence: CASSDLDRGYTEAFF. Variable domain in full (rest from reference TRBV9 and TRBJ1-1): DSGVTQTPKHLITATGQRVTLRCSPRSGDLSVYWYQQSLDQGLQFLIQYYNGEERAKGNILERFSAQQFPDLHSELNLSSLELGDSALYFCASSDLDRGYTEAFFGQGTRLTVV.

This clonotype has at least ten counts. This chain uses TRBV20-1 with TRBJ1-2; D is undetermined. This CDR3 has 15 residues. V lost 0 bases and J 2 bases, leaving 13 bases between the germline ends. The germline CDR1 and CDR2 sequences are DFQATT and SNEGSKA (reference sequence). DNA for the CDR3: TGCAGTGCTAGAGATTGGGCGAGGGAGAACTATGGCTACACCTTC. This translates into CSARDWARENYGYTF.

The chain couples TRBV25-1 to TRBJ2-7; no firm D call. In germline, CDR1 is MGHDK, CDR2 SYGVNS. The CDR3 is 15 residues long. Trimming took 1 base from V and 1 from J, leaving 11 bases between them. The CDR3 DNA follows: TGTGCCAGCAGTGAATTCATGGCTAGTTCCTACGAGCAGTACTTC. Translation gives CASSEFMASSYEQYF.

V usage is TRBV20-1 and J usage is TRBJ2-7, with D possibly called TRBD1 or TRBD2 (5 bases each). V was shortened by 6 bases and J by 2 bases, with 20 bases between the two germline ends. Germline-derived CDR1 and CDR2 are DFQATT and SNEGSKA (reference sequence). This CDR3 has 15 amino acids. CDR3 sequence: CSASSLRDPTYEQYF. The CDR3 DNA reads TGCAGTGCCAGCTCACTCCGGGACCCCACCTACGAGCAGTACTTC.

The chain links TRBV21-1 to TRBJ2-7; the table's D call of TRBD1 was not tested on the DNA. TRBV21-1 is a known pseudogene. The CDR3 covers 11 residues. The CDR3 nucleotides are TGTGCCAGCAGCAAAGAGGCAGGATCCCCGGTC. Translating gives CASSKEAGSPV.

The chain carries TRBV5-1 and TRBJ2-7; weak D call: TRBD2 (5 bases). V lost 0 bases to trimming and J lost 5 bases, with 9 bases between them. This CDR3 has 13 residues. The germline gives CDR1 SGHRS, CDR2 YFSETQ. The CDR3 protein is CASSLVAQDEQYF. CDR3 DNA sequence: TGCGCCAGCAGCTTGGTAGCGCAGGACGAGCAGTACTTC.

This clonotype was seen a few times. This chain links TRBV20-1 with TRBJ2-3; D is perhaps TRBD1 (5 bases). The CDR3 totals 13 residues. Trimming removed 3 bases from V and 6 bases from J, with 13 bases in between. Germline CDR1 reads DFQATT; CDR2 reads SNEGSKA (reference sequence). The CDR3 sequence is CSARAARADTQYF. CDR3 bases: TGCAGTGCTAGGGCGGCCAGGGCCGATACGCAGTATTTT.

This clonotype appeared a few times. The V and J genes are TRBV7-8 and TRBJ2-5, with TRBD1 matching 8 bases. J gave up 5 bases and V 2 bases, and 7 bases lay outside the gene matches. CDR3 size: 15 residues. Germline CDR1 reads SGHVS; CDR2 reads FQNEAQ. CDR3 loop: CASSLRDRGGETQYF. The DNA for the CDR3 is TGTGCCAGCAGCTTAAGAGACAGGGGCGGGGAGACCCAGTACTTC.

The chain combines TRBV9 with TRBJ2-5; D is uncertain. Germline lookup yields CDR1 SGDLS and CDR2 YYNGEE. Trimming removed 0 bases from V and 7 bases from J, with 19 bases in between. This CDR3 has 16 amino acids. The DNA of the CDR3 is TGTGCCAGCAGCGTAGACGTACAGCTGCCTCTTGGGACCCAGTACTTC. This translates into CASSVDVQLPLGTQYF.

In its sample, this clonotype was seen a few times. The gene calls are TRBV20-1 and TRBJ2-2, with D unresolved. V was pared by 0 bases and J by 2 bases, with 7 bases between. Germline CDR1 is DFQATT and CDR2 is SNEGSKA (reference sequence). CDR3 length: 14 residues. This chain's CDR3 is CSARDGRNTGELFF. The CDR3 DNA reads as TGCAGTGCTAGAGATGGACGAAACACCGGGGAGCTGTTTTTT.

V and J are TRBV5-1 and TRBJ2-5; 7 bases line up with TRBD1. The germline CDR1 and CDR2 sequences are SGHRS and YFSETQ. The CDR3 runs 14 residues. V gave up 4 bases and J gave up 1 base; unmatched junction bases: 4. In DNA form, the CDR3 reads TGCGCCAGCAGCGCCGACAGGGCCCAAGAGACCCAGTACTTC. Its protein product is CASSADRAQETQYF. Using reference TRBV5-1 and TRBJ2-5 for the parts outside the CDR3, the full variable domain is KAGVTQTPRYLIKTRGQQVTLSCSPISGHRSVSWYQQTPGQGLQFLFEYFSETQRNKGNFPGRFSGRQFSNSRSEMNVSTLELGDSALYLCASSADRAQETQYFGPGTRLLVL.

This clonotype was detected a few times. The rearrangement links TRBV20-1 to TRBJ1-2, with 8 bases aligning to TRBD1. The CDR3 loop spans 15 amino acids. The germline CDR1 and CDR2 sequences are DFQATT and SNEGSKA (reference sequence). V was pared by 2 bases and J by 7 bases, with 12 bases of the junction left unmatched. Here the CDR3 DNA reads TGCAGTGCTAGATCTTCGGGACAGGCGTACTTTGGCTACACCTTC. It codes for CSARSSGQAYFGYTF.